This entry is about one TCR beta chain. Its matching antigen is unknown. The data were produced by immunoSEQ multiplex PCR, yet TCRdb's version contains in-frame clones alone and is incomplete. This sample has more than 85,000 clones; 94% occur once, and the top ten carry approximately 0.66%. The sample comes from a study of siplizumab effects on memory and regulatory T cells. Findings and limits, study-wide: Under siplizumab, an average roughly 63% of mappable alloreactive CD4+ clones were Treg-derived, compared with under 35% in controls. The apparent diversity of naive T cells exceeded that of memory cells, and naive T cells seemed to make a major contribution to the alloresponse.

Trimming pared 3 bases from V and 7 bases from J, leaving 12 bases between. The CDR3 runs to 14 residues. CDR1 SGHAT and CDR2 FQNNGV come from the germline V gene. The chain recombines TRBV11-2 with TRBJ2-2; TRBD2 might be the D (6 bases). Sequencing was performed on Tregs sorted from blood. The source is a human donor in good health. The CDR3 region is CASSFRGSDGELFF. The CDR3 nucleotides are TGTGCCAGCAGCTTTCGGGGGTCGGACGGGGAGCTGTTTTTT.